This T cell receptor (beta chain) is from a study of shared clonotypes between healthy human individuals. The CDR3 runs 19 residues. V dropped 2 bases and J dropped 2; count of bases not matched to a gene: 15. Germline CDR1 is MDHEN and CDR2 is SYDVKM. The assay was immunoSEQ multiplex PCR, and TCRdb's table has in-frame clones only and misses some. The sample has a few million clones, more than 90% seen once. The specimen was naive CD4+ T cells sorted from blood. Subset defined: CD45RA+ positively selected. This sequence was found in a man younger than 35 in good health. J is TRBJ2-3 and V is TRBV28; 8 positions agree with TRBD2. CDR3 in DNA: TGTGCCAGCAGTTTAGCGGGAGGACTACCCCCTAAACTCACAGATACGCAGTATTTT. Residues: CASSLAGGLPPKLTDTQYF.